The T cell receptor beta chain under discussion was sequenced for a study of OX40 agonist ivuxolimab in advanced cancers. Using immunoSEQ multiplex PCR, the repertoire was profiled, and TCRdb retains in-frame clones only, with some absent. The data contain about 80,000 clones, approximately 85% of them seen just once; the ten biggest clones take up approximately 5.5%. Between the trimmed V and J ends, which lost 1 base and 1 base, there was a span of 10 bases. The V gene's germline CDR1 is SGHVS and CDR2 FQNEAQ. The CDR3 sequence is 15 residues long. The gene calls are TRBV7-8 and TRBJ1-1; no clear D. Source: CD4+ or CD8+ T cells sorted from blood, taken in a trial of the OX40 agonist ivuxolimab. The source of this sequence is an adult with an advanced solid tumor such as melanoma, head and neck, liver or kidney cancer. CDR3: CASSLVGTQNTEAFF. In DNA, the CDR3 is TGTGCCAGCAGCTTAGTTGGCACCCAGAACACTGAAGCTTTCTTT.